A single sample is the source of the 2 T cell receptor beta chains below, sequenced in a study of T cell repertoires in cytomegalovirus infection. Their target antigens are unknown. One entry per CDR3 protein results from TCRdb running MiXCR on the reads. Of 650,000 to 900,000 distinct CDR3 sequences in the sample, roughly 29% were seen once. This specimen consisted of cultured CD8+ T cells from PBMCs, obtained from culture after CMV antigen stimulation. These TCRs come from a human donor in good health (CMV status not recorded). Some clones in this sample may be carry-over from other donors' samples.

V usage is TRBV6-2 or TRBV6-3 and J usage is TRBJ2-7, with D hard to call. Germline V gene sequence: CDR1 MNHEY, CDR2 SVGEGT. Trimming stripped 5 bases from V and 5 bases from J, with 13 bases between. The CDR3 is 13 residues long. CDR3 sequence: CASSRRLVDEQYV. The CDR3 coding sequence is TGTGCCAGCAGTCGACGCCTGGTGGACGAGCAGTACGTC.

This clonotype was picked up many times. This chain connects TRBV12-3 or TRBV12-4 to TRBJ2-3; D gene unclear. The CDR3 covers 14 residues. V lost 10 bases and J 4 bases, leaving 18 bases between the germline ends. DNA for the CDR3: TGTGCCAACAACCCCGGCCAAAGCCCAGATACGCAGTATTTT. This translates into CANNPGQSPDTQYF.